Below, 6 T cell receptor beta chains from the same sample are listed, as sequenced in a study of T cell responses to AZD1222 COVID-19 vaccine (dated by TCRdb to the early 2020s). Library construction relied on the immunoSEQ multiplex PCR assay. Held by TCRdb, this immuneACCESS table contains in-frame sequences only and omits some clones. Under half of the omission traces to an unresolved V gene where checked; the cause of the rest is unknown. This sample gives more than 95,000 clones in total; over 75% of them show up just once. The top ten clones comprise 6.5% to 9.5% of the sample. Taken with the paper, the label for time point translates to: baseline before first vaccination. This specimen consisted of peripheral blood, obtained on day 0 of AZD1222 vaccination. The receptors were gathered from an adult in good health.

The chain has TRBV9 and TRBJ1-2; 8 nucleotides agree with TRBD1. V lost 4 bases, J lost 0 bases, and 11 bases stayed unmatched. This CDR3 spans 17 amino acids. CDR1 and CDR2 from the germline V gene are SGDLS and YYNGEE. CDR3 sequence (DNA): TGTGCCAGCAGCACAGACCCCCAGGGGGCCCCTAACTATGGCTACACCTTC. Translated, it gives CASSTDPQGAPNYGYTF.

In its sample, this clone was seen once. The V gene is TRBV12-3 or TRBV12-4, the J gene TRBJ1-5; no definite D call. The CDR3 has 13 residues. Trimming took 3 bases from V and 6 from J, leaving 9 bases between them. The CDR3 DNA reads as TGTGCCAGCAGTTTCGAAGGGTTTCAGCCCCAGCATTTT. Translation: CASSFEGFQPQHF.

The chain couples TRBV5-1 to TRBJ1-2, with D possibly TRBD1 on 5 matching bases. Per the germline V gene, CDR1 is SGHRS and CDR2 is YFSETQ. CDR3 length: 15 amino acids. V was shortened by 3 bases and J by 4 bases, with 16 bases between the two germline ends. The CDR3: CASSSRGTGLYGYTF. DNA for the CDR3: TGCGCCAGCAGCTCCCGGGGGACGGGGCTCTATGGCTACACCTTC.

For the CDR3, the DNA is TGTGCCAGCAGCTTACAGGGAACGGGGGGCTACACCTTC. Its translation: CASSLQGTGGYTF. The V gene is TRBV12-3 or TRBV12-4, the J gene TRBJ1-2; a weak D match, TRBD1 (6 bases). The CDR3 runs 13 residues. Trimming left V 6 bases short and J 8 bases short, with 16 bases between.

Comments on this clone: It is unclear where the CDR3 begins or ends on the DNA, so no DNA is shown, and the CDR3 is as TCRdb lists it. The chain employs TRBV29-1 and TRBJ1-1; TRBD1, as called in the table, went unchecked against the DNA. Germline CDR1 is SQVTM and CDR2 is ANQGSEA. The CDR3 numbers 11 amino acids, ends counted. The CDR3 reads CSVRFGAGSFF.

Notes on this clone: Other DNA sequences of this sample code for an identical CDR3. The chain uses TRBV18 and TRBJ1-6; unclear D gene. V was clipped by 3 bases and J by 7 bases, with 10 bases between them. Germline V gives CDR1 KGHSH, CDR2 LQKENI. The CDR3 sequence is 14 residues long. The CDR3 sequence is CASSPGSQNSPLHF. CDR3 sequence (DNA): TGTGCCAGCTCACCTGGATCGCAAAATTCACCCCTCCACTTT.